These 26 T cell receptor beta chains were sequenced from one sample in a study of CD4 T cells in relation to SARS-CoV-2 and coronaviruses. Unexposed donor CD4+ T cells date from 2011-2018, before the COVID-19 pandemic. After 10 to 11 days of culture, CD4+ T cells were isolated. These TCRs' antigens remain unknown. Clones were sequenced by immunoSEQ multiplex PCR, and TCRdb holds only the in-frame ones, with some missing. The sample consists of 15,000 to 20,000 clones, 78% of them appearing once. The sequenced sample consisted of CD4+ T cells from PBMCs, cultured in vitro. The source is a human donor in good health.

This clone has more than one count but fewer than ten. The chain recombines TRBV9 with TRBJ1-3, with 8 positions matching TRBD1. This CDR3 is 14 amino acids long. Unmatched junction bases numbered 0, after V lost 2 bases and J lost 2 bases. From germline, CDR1 is SGDLS and CDR2 YYNGEE. CDR3 in amino acids: CASSVTGAGNTIYF. CDR3 bases: TGTGCCAGCAGCGTGACAGGGGCTGGAAACACCATATATTTT.

The CDR3 coding sequence is TGTGCCAGCAGCTTAGCGTCACGGATGAACACCGGGGAGCTGTTTTTT. Translated, it gives CASSLASRMNTGELFF. This rearrangement joins TRBV7-8 to TRBJ2-2; D is ambiguous. The CDR3 is made up of 16 amino acids. V gave up 0 bases and J gave up 1 base, with 9 bases separating them. Germline assignment: CDR1 SGHVS and CDR2 FQNEAQ.

This clone was observed a handful of times. In DNA, the CDR3 is TGTGCCAGCAGCCTCCAAGGACAGCTGAACACTGAAGCTTTCTTT. Its protein product is CASSLQGQLNTEAFF. The V and J genes are TRBV27 and TRBJ1-1, with D perhaps matching TRBD1 (6 bases). The ends were cut back, 6 bases at V and 0 bases at J, with 14 bases in the middle. Per the germline V gene, CDR1 is MNHEY and CDR2 is SMNVEV (reference sequence). The CDR3 sequence is 15 residues long.

The CDR3 is CASSLGTGQGGYEQFF. CDR3 in DNA: TGTGCCAGCAGCTTGGGCACGGGACAGGGAGGTTATGAGCAGTTCTTC. The chain links TRBV5-6 to TRBJ2-1; 9 bases map to TRBD1. Losses at the gene ends were 0 bases for V and 8 bases for J; bases not matched to a gene: 9. CDR1 SGHDT and CDR2 YYEEEE come from the germline V gene. CDR3 size: 16 residues.

The V and J genes are TRBV29-1 and TRBJ2-5, with D perhaps matching TRBD1 (7 bases). CDR3 length equals 12 residues. Trimming pared 4 bases from V and 5 bases from J, leaving 11 bases between. Looked up from germline, CDR1 is SQVTM and CDR2 is ANQGSEA. The CDR3 nucleotides read TGCAGCGTTGCCCCAGGGGGGGAGACCCAGTACTTC. Translation gives CSVAPGGETQYF.

This rearrangement joins TRBV5-1 to TRBJ2-7; D possibly corresponds to TRBD1 (5 bases). The V end was cut by 4 bases, the J end by 2 bases, with 13 bases between. Germline V CDR1 and CDR2: SGHRS, YFSETQ. The CDR3 covers 14 residues. The CDR3 is CASSPAGITYEQYF. CDR3 coding DNA: TGCGCCAGCAGCCCCGCAGGGATCACCTACGAGCAGTACTTC.

The chain combines TRBV4-1 with TRBJ1-2, with D possibly being TRBD1 (6 bases). V lost 3 bases, J lost 4 bases, and 15 bases lay in between. Per germline, CDR1 MGHRA and CDR2 YSYEKL. This CDR3 is built from 15 residues. The CDR3 region has the DNA TGCGCCAGCAGCCACCGAAAGGGGGAATTCTATGGCTACACCTTC. Encoded protein: CASSHRKGEFYGYTF.

In regard to this clone: The same CDR3 also results from other DNA sequences found in this sample. The rearrangement links TRBV27 to TRBJ2-5; D not resolved. V gave up 6 bases and J gave up 5 bases, with 7 bases separating them. Per germline, CDR1 MNHEY and CDR2 SMNVEV (reference sequence). The CDR3 has 11 amino acids. CDR3 in DNA: TGTGCCAGCAGACGCCTGGAGACCCAGTACTTC. Encoded protein: CASRRLETQYF.

With regard to this clone: The sample holds other DNA sequences that translate to the same CDR3. This sequence joins TRBV5-1 and TRBJ2-1; the D is unclear. This CDR3 has 11 residues. Trimming took off 7 bases at V and 5 bases at J, with 7 bases between the two ends. Germline CDR1 and CDR2: SGHRS and YFSETQ. The CDR3 is CASGSDNEQFF. CDR3 nucleotide sequence: TGCGCCAGCGGATCAGACAATGAGCAGTTCTTC. The entire variable domain, with the rest obtained from reference TRBV5-1 and TRBJ2-1, is as follows: KAGVTQTPRYLIKTRGQQVTLSCSPISGHRSVSWYQQTPGQGLQFLFEYFSETQRNKGNFPGRFSGRQFSNSRSEMNVSTLELGDSALYLCASGSDNEQFFGPGTRLTVL.

The J gene is TRBJ2-7, the V gene TRBV7-8; TRBD2 matches at 13 bases. Germline V lookup: CDR1 SGHVS, CDR2 FQNEAQ. The V segment lost 1 base and the J segment 2 bases; nucleotides outside the gene matches: 5. The CDR3 has 17 residues. The chain's CDR3 is CASSLGLAGGFAYEQYF. The CDR3 DNA reads as TGTGCCAGCAGCTTAGGACTAGCGGGAGGTTTCGCCTACGAGCAGTACTTC.

The CDR3 reads CASSPGYRSTDTQYF. For the CDR3, the DNA is TGTGCCAGCAGCCCAGGTTATAGAAGCACAGATACGCAGTATTTT. The gene calls are TRBV7-9 and TRBJ2-3; D unresolved. Germline-derived CDR1 and CDR2 are SEHNR and FQNEAQ (reference sequence). The V and J ends lost 5 bases and 0 bases respectively, with 12 bases between them. The CDR3 length is 15 residues.

Comment on this clone: The same CDR3 arises from other DNA sequences in this sample as well. CDR3 coding DNA: TGTGCCAGCAGCCAAGTAGAGACAGCTTATGGCTACACCTTC. It codes for CASSQVETAYGYTF. This chain links TRBV3-1 (or the pseudogene TRBV3-2) with TRBJ1-2; D perhaps matches TRBD1 (5 bases). Germline values: CDR1 LGHDT, CDR2 YNNKEL (reference sequence). There are 14 residues in the CDR3. V was clipped by 1 base and J by 5 bases, with 11 bases between them.

V and J are TRBV4-1 and TRBJ2-7, with 9 bases matching TRBD1. The V segment lost 3 bases and the J segment 6 bases; nucleotides outside the gene matches: 12. The CDR3 runs to 16 residues. CDR1 and CDR2 (germline): MGHRA, YSYEKL. CDR3 loop: CASSQNAGTGFSEQYF. The CDR3 region has the DNA TGCGCCAGCAGCCAGAACGCCGGGACAGGGTTTTCCGAGCAGTACTTC.

The V gene is TRBV11-1, the J gene TRBJ2-7; perhaps TRBD2 as D (6 bases). CDR3 length: 11 residues. Trimming shortened V by 6 bases and J by 8 bases, and 11 bases separated the two germline ends. CDR1 is SGHAT and CDR2 is FQDESV in the germline V gene (reference sequence). The CDR3 sequence is CASREGTKQYF. As DNA, the CDR3 is TGTGCCAGCAGGGAGGGAACAAAGCAGTACTTC.

The chain uses TRBV5-1 and TRBJ2-3, with TRBD1 matching over 7 bases. Germline V gives CDR1 SGHRS, CDR2 YFSETQ. V dropped 5 bases and J dropped 2; count of bases not matched to a gene: 11. This CDR3 is built from 16 residues. The CDR3 region is CASRKTGYPPTDTQYF. The CDR3 bases are TGCGCCAGCAGAAAGACAGGGTACCCCCCCACAGATACGCAGTATTTT.

This chain joins TRBV19 and TRBJ2-2; 7 nucleotides line up with TRBD1. Germline-derived CDR1 and CDR2 are LNHDA and SQIVND (reference sequence). Germline trimming cut 3 bases from V and 1 base from J; bases unmatched to any gene: 5. The length of the CDR3 is 16 residues. CDR3 bases: TGTGCCAGTAGTATCTACAGGGGCGGGAACACCGGGGAGCTGTTTTTT. Its translation is CASSIYRGGNTGELFF.

J is TRBJ2-3 and V is TRBV30, with D possibly TRBD1 on 8 matching bases. Germline V gene lookup returns CDR1 GTSNPN and CDR2 SVGIG (reference sequence). This CDR3 has 13 residues. In DNA form, the CDR3 reads TGTGGGGTACAGGGGGGGAGCACAGATACGCAGTATTTT. Translating it yields CGVQGGSTDTQYF.

V usage is TRBV9 and J usage is TRBJ2-4, with D possibly TRBD1 on 6 matching bases. This CDR3 has 14 amino acids. Germline-derived CDR1 and CDR2 are SGDLS and YYNGEE. The V and J ends lost 4 bases and 9 bases respectively, with 17 bases between them. The DNA of the CDR3 is TGTGCCAGCAGCTCGGCAGGGGATCGTGCCATTCAGTACTTC. This sequence encodes CASSSAGDRAIQYF.

The gene calls are TRBV10-3 and TRBJ2-7, with TRBD1 matching 11 bases. Germline V CDR1 and CDR2: ENHRY, SYGVKD. The CDR3 covers 13 residues. With 4 bases clipped from V and 6 bases from J, the junction kept 2 bases outside the gene matches. The CDR3 bases are TGTGCCATCAGTGTGGGACAGGGGGGCGAGCAGTACTTC. Protein: CAISVGQGGEQYF.

This chain connects TRBV5-4 to TRBJ2-2, with 9 nucleotides matching TRBD1. There are 16 residues in the CDR3. Germline CDR1 is SGHNT and CDR2 is YYREEE (reference sequence). V dropped 4 bases and J dropped 5; count of bases not matched to a gene: 9. CDR3 coding DNA: TGTGCCAGCAGCCAACGACAGGGGGTCAATACCGGGGAGCTGTTTTTT. Amino acid sequence: CASSQRQGVNTGELFF.

The CDR3 reads CASSLSGNTGELFF. The CDR3 DNA reads TGTGCCAGCAGCTTAAGCGGGAACACCGGGGAGCTGTTTTTT. The V gene is TRBV7-3, the J gene TRBJ2-2; D not resolved. There are 14 residues in the CDR3. V lost 1 base to trimming and J lost 1 base, with 4 bases between them. The germline V gene has CDR1 SGHTA and CDR2 FQGTGA.

This chain connects TRBV5-1 to TRBJ1-5, with D perhaps TRBD1 (5 bases). The CDR3 is made up of 14 amino acids. Germline V gene lookup returns CDR1 SGHRS and CDR2 YFSETQ. V was cut by 4 bases and J by 6 bases, with 14 bases left in between. The CDR3: CASSLGTESQPQHF. The CDR3 DNA reads TGCGCCAGCAGCCTCGGGACGGAGAGTCAGCCCCAGCATTTT. The full variable domain, its missing parts supplied by reference TRBV5-1 and TRBJ1-5, is KAGVTQTPRYLIKTRGQQVTLSCSPISGHRSVSWYQQTPGQGLQFLFEYFSETQRNKGNFPGRFSGRQFSNSRSEMNVSTLELGDSALYLCASSLGTESQPQHFGDGTRLSIL.

J is TRBJ1-5 and V is TRBV24-1; 8 bases match TRBD1. This CDR3 spans 16 amino acids. Germline V gene sequence: CDR1 KGHDR, CDR2 SFDVKD. V gave up 5 bases and J gave up 7 bases; unmatched junction bases: 12. The CDR3 DNA is TGTGCCACCAGTGGAGGTTTTGGGACAGGTGGCCAGCCCCAGCATTTT. It is translated as CATSGGFGTGGQPQHF.

The chain joins TRBV10-3 to TRBJ2-6; D tentatively fits TRBD1 or TRBD2 (5 bases each). The CDR3 has 17 residues. Trimming took 4 bases from V and 4 from J, leaving 17 bases between them. Germline assignment: CDR1 ENHRY and CDR2 SYGVKD. The CDR3 DNA follows: TGTGCCATCAGTGGTCGGGGACCCACGACAGGGGCCAACGTCCTGACTTTC. It translates to CAISGRGPTTGANVLTF.

The rearrangement joins TRBV21-1 to TRBJ2-1; the D call in the table, TRBD2, was not verified against the DNA. TRBV21-1 is a known pseudogene. The CDR3 is 16 amino acids. The CDR3 reads CASSKVPSGALREQFF. The DNA of the CDR3 is TGTGCCAGCAGCAAAGTCCCTAGCGGGGCCTTACGGGAGCAGTTCTTC.

This clone was seen only a few times. V usage is TRBV4-1 and J usage is TRBJ1-1; tentative D call: TRBD1 (5 bases). Germline values: CDR1 MGHRA, CDR2 YSYEKL. CDR3 length equals 15 residues. Trimming shortened V by 5 bases and J by 3 bases, and 16 bases separated the two germline ends. The CDR3 protein is CASSKRGGADTEAFF. CDR3 sequence (DNA): TGCGCCAGCAGCAAGAGAGGAGGGGCTGACACTGAAGCTTTCTTT.